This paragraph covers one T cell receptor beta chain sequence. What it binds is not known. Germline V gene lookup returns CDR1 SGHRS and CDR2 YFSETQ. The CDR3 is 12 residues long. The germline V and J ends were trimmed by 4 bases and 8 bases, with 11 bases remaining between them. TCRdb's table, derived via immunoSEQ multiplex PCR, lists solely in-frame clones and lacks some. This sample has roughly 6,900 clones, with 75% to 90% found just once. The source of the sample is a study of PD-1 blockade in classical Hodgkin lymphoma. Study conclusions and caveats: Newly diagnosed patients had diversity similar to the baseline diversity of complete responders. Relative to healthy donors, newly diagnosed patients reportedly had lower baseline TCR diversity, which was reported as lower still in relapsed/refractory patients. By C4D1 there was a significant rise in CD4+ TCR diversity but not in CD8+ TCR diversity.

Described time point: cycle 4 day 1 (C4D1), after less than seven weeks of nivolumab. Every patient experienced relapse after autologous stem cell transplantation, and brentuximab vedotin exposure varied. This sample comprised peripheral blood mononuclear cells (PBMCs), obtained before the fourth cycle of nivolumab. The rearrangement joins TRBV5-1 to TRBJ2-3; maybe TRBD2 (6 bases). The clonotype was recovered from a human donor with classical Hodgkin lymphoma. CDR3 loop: CASSVPGGTQYF. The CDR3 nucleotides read TGCGCCAGCAGCGTACCCGGGGGTACGCAGTATTTT.